The 30 T cell receptor beta chains listed next were all sequenced from one sample in a study of molecular identifiers for immune sequencing clone quantification. Using its own MiXCR run on the PCR reads, TCRdb lists one record per CDR3 protein. The data hold approximately 550,000 distinct CDR3 sequences, with about a fifth observed a single time. Sequencing used naive CD8+ T cells from blood, with Jurkat cell RNA spiked in. Specified subset: FACS-sorted CD8+CD4-CCR7+CD45RA+ naive T cells. Receptors were obtained from a human donor in good health. Some libraries in this study had Jurkat cell RNA spiked in.

Many counts were recorded for this clonotype. The chain has TRBV6-2 or TRBV6-3 and TRBJ2-3; 7 positions match TRBD2. The CDR3 is 15 residues long. The V gene's germline CDR1 is MNHEY and CDR2 SVGEGT. V lost 0 bases to trimming and J lost 4 bases; unmatched junction nucleotides: 4. CDR3 nucleotide sequence: TGTGCCAGCAGTTACTCGCGCGGGGGAGCAGATACGCAGTATTTT. It is translated as CASSYSRGGADTQYF.

J is TRBJ2-2 and V is TRBV3-1, with TRBD2 identical over 9 bases. Germline lookup yields CDR1 LGHDT and CDR2 YNNKEL (reference sequence). CDR3 length equals 18 residues. V was pared by 0 bases and J by 3 bases, with 8 bases of the junction left unmatched. CDR3 region: CASSQEVSGSRHTGELFF. The DNA for the CDR3 is TGTGCCAGCAGCCAAGAGGTTAGCGGGAGTCGGCACACCGGGGAGCTGTTTTTT.

This clonotype showed up many times. Here the CDR3 reads CASSYWGQNTEAFF. Here the CDR3 DNA reads TGTGCCAGCAGTTACTGGGGGCAGAACACTGAAGCTTTCTTT. The chain recombines TRBV6-2 or TRBV6-3 with TRBJ1-1; perhaps TRBD1 as D (6 bases). The germline gives CDR1 MNHEY, CDR2 SVGEGT. V was clipped by 1 base and J by 1 base, with 7 bases between them. The CDR3 spans 14 residues.

This clonotype showed up many times. The J gene is TRBJ1-2, the V gene TRBV5-4; D ambiguous. The CDR3 sequence is 13 residues long. CDR1 is SGHNT, CDR2 YYREEE, per germline (reference sequence). V lost 0 bases and J 4 bases, leaving 7 bases between the germline ends. CDR3 sequence reads: CASSLGVLYGYTF. In DNA, the CDR3 is TGTGCCAGCAGCTTGGGGGTCCTCTATGGCTACACCTTC.

This clonotype was found a few times. This chain links TRBV24-1 with TRBJ2-1, with 7 positions matching TRBD2. The CDR3 covers 17 residues. J gave up 7 bases and V 3 bases, and 14 bases lay outside the gene matches. Germline V gene sequence: CDR1 KGHDR, CDR2 SFDVKD. CDR3 amino acids: CATSDLNLAGAGNEQFF. The CDR3 region has the DNA TGTGCCACCAGTGATCTGAATTTGGCGGGAGCTGGGAATGAGCAGTTCTTC.

In this sample, this clonotype turned up many times. This sequence joins TRBV30 and TRBJ2-3, with D unclear. Germline V lookup: CDR1 GTSNPN, CDR2 SVGIG (reference sequence). This CDR3 region has 13 residues. The V gene lost 0 bases and the J gene lost 4 bases, with 8 bases spanning the gap. CDR3 residues: CAWSVRISDTQYF. In DNA form, the CDR3 reads TGTGCCTGGAGTGTACGTATCTCAGATACGCAGTATTTT.

The chain is built from TRBV20-1 and TRBJ2-3; 7 nucleotides align to TRBD2. CDR1 is DFQATT and CDR2 is SNEGSKA in the germline V gene (reference sequence). After removal of 2 bases from V and 1 base from J, the junction contained 6 bases not matched to a gene. The CDR3 extends over 15 amino acids. The CDR3 sequence: CSARSLAEGTDTQYF. The DNA of the CDR3 is TGCAGTGCTAGATCCCTAGCGGAAGGCACAGATACGCAGTATTTT.

The J gene is TRBJ1-1, the V gene TRBV11-2; D call uncertain. The CDR3 is 17 residues long. The V gene lost 3 bases and the J gene lost 4 bases, with 21 bases spanning the gap. CDR1 is SGHAT and CDR2 is FQNNGV in the germline V gene. CDR3 bases: TGTGCCAGCAGCTTCCCCCTTAGGGAGTCGGTGTTCACTGAAGCTTTCTTT. It encodes CASSFPLRESVFTEAFF. The full variable domain, completed using reference TRBV11-2 and TRBJ1-1, is EAGVAQSPRYKIIEKRQSVAFWCNPISGHATLYWYQQILGQGPKLLIQFQNNGVVDDSQLPKDRFSAERLKGVDSTLKIQPAKLEDSAVYLCASSFPLRESVFTEAFFGQGTRLTVV.

This clonotype was recorded many times. Germline is not matched at one junction end, which may reflect a read error. This chain joins TRBV29-1 and TRBJ2-7, with 8 bases identical to TRBD2. The CDR3 contains 13 residues. CDR1 and CDR2 (germline): SQVTM, ANQGSEA. The CDR3 is CSVEAGEIYEQYF. The CDR3 DNA follows: TGCAGCGTGGAAGCGGGAGAGATATACGAGCAGTACTTC.

This clonotype was counted between two and nine times. The chain combines TRBV9 with TRBJ2-2, with D maybe TRBD2 (6 bases). The CDR3 covers 14 residues. CDR1 is SGDLS, CDR2 YYNGEE, per germline. Trimming took off 3 bases at V and 4 bases at J, with 10 bases between the two ends. DNA for the CDR3: TGTGCCAGCAGCGGCCCGGAGGGCACCGGGGAGCTGTTTTTT. It specifies CASSGPEGTGELFF. Variable domain in full (rest from reference TRBV9 and TRBJ2-2): DSGVTQTPKHLITATGQRVTLRCSPRSGDLSVYWYQQSLDQGLQFLIQYYNGEERAKGNILERFSAQQFPDLHSELNLSSLELGDSALYFCASSGPEGTGELFFGEGSRLTVL.

This clonotype has only a few counts. This chain connects TRBV7-9 to TRBJ2-7; D possibly corresponds to TRBD2 (5 bases). CDR3 length: 13 amino acids. Germline-derived CDR1 and CDR2 are SEHNR and FQNEAQ (reference sequence). The germline V and J ends were trimmed by 5 bases and 10 bases, with 18 bases remaining between them. The CDR3 nucleotides are TGTGCCAGCAGCATTGGCCTGGAGACTAAACAGTACTTC. It encodes CASSIGLETKQYF.

The gene calls are TRBV20-1 and TRBJ2-7, with D possibly TRBD1 on 6 matching bases. This CDR3 has 14 amino acids. Germline V gene lookup returns CDR1 DFQATT and CDR2 SNEGSKA (reference sequence). Trimming stripped 6 bases from V and 3 bases from J, with 18 bases between. The DNA of the CDR3 is TGCAGTGCCCCGGGCAGGGGAATTAACTACGAGCAGTACTTC. Its translation is CSAPGRGINYEQYF.

As regards this clonotype: It may be a read error: a sequence one base away is much more abundant. The chain recombines TRBV7-2 with TRBJ2-7; D unclear. The V and J ends lost 3 bases and 1 base respectively, with 10 bases between them. This CDR3 is 14 amino acids long. Germline V gene sequence: CDR1 SGHTA, CDR2 FQGNSA. CDR3 residues: CASSLPNRSYEQYF. CDR3 bases: TGTGCCAGCAGCTTGCCGAACAGATCCTACGAGCAGTACTTC. The full variable domain, completed using reference TRBV7-2 and TRBJ2-7, is GAGVSQSPSNKVTEKGKDVELRCDPISGHTALYWYRQSLGQGLEFLIYFQGNSAPDKSGLPSDRFSAERTGGSVSTLTIQRTQQEDSAVYLCASSLPNRSYEQYFGPGTRLTVT.

This clonotype is a singleton in its sample. At one end, the junction sequence differs from germline, possibly due to a read error. The rearrangement uses TRBV29-1 and TRBJ2-3; TRBD1 aligns across 9 bases. CDR3 size: 14 residues. The germline CDR1 and CDR2 sequences are SQVTM and ANQGSEA. The DNA for the CDR3 is TGCAACGTTGAGCACAGGGGGCGTTCAGATACGCAGTATTTT. Residues: CNVEHRGRSDTQYF.

This clonotype was counted ten times or more. The chain uses TRBV12-3 or TRBV12-4 and TRBJ2-3; D remains ambiguous. This CDR3 comprises 13 residues. V shed 0 bases and J shed 6 bases, with 7 bases lying between them. The CDR3 nucleotides are TGTGCCAGCAGTTTAGCCAGCCCCGATACGCAGTATTTT. As protein: CASSLASPDTQYF.

This clonotype has ten or more counts. The chain uses TRBV12-3 or TRBV12-4 and TRBJ2-3; unclear D gene. This CDR3 comprises 14 residues. Trimming cost V 3 bases and J 7 bases, with 14 bases left between them. The CDR3 here is CASSLMPPPNTQYF. The DNA for the CDR3 is TGTGCCAGCAGTTTGATGCCCCCTCCGAATACGCAGTATTTT.

Comments on this clonotype: A much more abundant neighbour one base away suggests this may be a read error. The chain uses TRBV29-1 and TRBJ1-4; D is undetermined. Germline V gene data show CDR1 as SQVTM and CDR2 as ANQGSEA. This CDR3 region has 12 residues. Deletions cut 8 bases from V and 8 bases from J, with 15 bases between. The CDR3: CSIRTPGEKLFF. CDR3 bases: TGCAGCATTCGAACTCCCGGAGAAAAACTGTTTTTT.

This clonotype appeared many times. The chain combines TRBV13 with TRBJ2-3, with D perhaps TRBD2 (6 bases). Trimming shortened V by 5 bases and J by 6 bases, and 15 bases separated the two germline ends. The CDR3 consists of 14 residues. Germline CDR1 is PRHDT and CDR2 is FYEKMQ (reference sequence). CDR3 DNA sequence: TGTGCCAGCAGCGAGGGACTGGCGGCCGATACGCAGTATTTT. Amino acids: CASSEGLAADTQYF.

In the case of this clonotype: This may come from a read error, since a much larger clone is one base off. This chain connects TRBV28 to TRBJ2-7; D unclear. The CDR3 totals 15 residues. CDR1 and CDR2 (germline): MDHEN, SYDVKM. Trimming took off 2 bases at V and 2 bases at J, with 13 bases between the two ends. CDR3 sequence (DNA): TGTGCCAGCAGTTTAGCCTCGACCCGAACCTACGAGCAGTACTTC. It translates to CASSLASTRTYEQYF.

Concerning this clonotype: A read error is possible here, since a much larger clone lies one base away. The chain couples TRBV20-1 to TRBJ2-1; D remains ambiguous. The CDR3 sequence is 14 residues long. Germline assignment: CDR1 DFQATT and CDR2 SNEGSKA (reference sequence). The CDR3 spells CSDREPESYNEQFF. CDR3 bases: TGCAGTGATAGAGAACCGGAGTCCTACAATGAGCAGTTCTTC.

This clonotype was seen many times. The chain couples TRBV30 to TRBJ1-1; 12 nucleotides agree with TRBD1. This CDR3 region has 12 residues. CDR1 GTSNPN and CDR2 SVGIG come from the germline V gene (reference sequence). The ends lost 3 bases at V and 8 bases at J; junction bases unmatched: 1. In DNA form, the CDR3 reads TGTGCCTGGAGGGGGACAGGGGGCGAAGCTTTCTTT. Its protein product is CAWRGTGGEAFF.

Comments on this clonotype: The conserved closing phenylalanine or tryptophan is absent in this CDR3, likely reflecting a read error. The chain joins TRBV4-3 to TRBJ1-2, with 7 bases matching TRBD1. V trimming: 0 bases; J trimming: 4 bases; junction bases outside the gene matches: 11. The germline V gene encodes CDR1 LGHNA and CDR2 YSLEER. This CDR3 has 17 amino acids. CDR3: CASSQELRQGDAYGYTL. In DNA, the CDR3 is TGCGCCAGCAGCCAAGAGCTGCGGCAGGGGGACGCCTATGGCTACACCCTC.

This clonotype was detected many times. The chain links TRBV2 to TRBJ2-7; TRBD1 matches 7 bases. With V trimmed by 6 bases and J by 3 bases, 5 bases remained unmatched. This CDR3 has 13 residues. The germline V gene has CDR1 SNHLY and CDR2 FYNNEI. The CDR3 DNA reads TGTGCCAGCAGCCCGGGACAGTTCTACGAGCAGTACTTC. Translated, it gives CASSPGQFYEQYF.

In its sample, this clonotype was seen many times. The CDR3 reads CSVEDPAGGLRTEAFF. The CDR3 DNA sequence: TGCAGCGTTGAAGATCCCGCAGGTGGGTTACGGACTGAAGCTTTCTTT. The chain joins TRBV29-1 to TRBJ1-1; D not certain. The V end lost 0 bases, the J end lost 5 bases, and 19 bases lay between the germline ends. This CDR3 contains 16 residues. Germline V gene sequence: CDR1 SQVTM, CDR2 ANQGSEA.

There are many counts of this clonotype. The rearrangement uses TRBV7-6 and TRBJ2-7; D possibly corresponds to TRBD2 (6 bases). Deletions cut 1 base from V and 6 bases from J, with 10 bases between. CDR3 size: 13 residues. CDR1 SGHVS and CDR2 FNYEAQ come from the germline V gene. CDR3 sequence: CASSLVGGSEQYF. The CDR3 DNA sequence: TGTGCCAGCAGCTTAGTAGGAGGGTCCGAGCAGTACTTC.

This clonotype was counted ten times or more. The chain combines TRBV29-1 with TRBJ2-3; possibly TRBD2 for D (6 bases). The CDR3 length is 14 residues. The V end lost 4 bases, the J end lost 6 bases, and 17 bases lay between the germline ends. The germline gives CDR1 SQVTM, CDR2 ANQGSEA. The DNA for the CDR3 is TGCAGCGTTGTTGGTTTAGCGGCCCGGGATACGCAGTATTTT. Residues: CSVVGLAARDTQYF.

The chain has TRBV4-1 and TRBJ1-5; 8 bases fit TRBD1. Germline trimming cut 3 bases from V and 5 bases from J; bases unmatched to any gene: 3. CDR3 length: 14 residues. Germline V gives CDR1 MGHRA, CDR2 YSYEKL. The CDR3 loop is CASSHRGHDQPQHF. In nucleotides, the CDR3 is TGCGCCAGCAGCCACAGGGGGCACGATCAGCCCCAGCATTTT.

This clonotype was observed at least ten times. V is TRBV29-1 and J is TRBJ2-2; D unclear. Looked up from germline, CDR1 is SQVTM and CDR2 is ANQGSEA. The CDR3 consists of 12 residues. The V end lost 4 bases, the J end lost 4 bases, and 7 bases lay between the germline ends. Written as DNA, the CDR3 is TGCAGCGTTGTCAAGGCCACCGGGGAGCTGTTTTTT. Amino acids: CSVVKATGELFF.

This clonotype was observed once. It is likely a read error, because the conserved phenylalanine at the end of the CDR3 is missing. V and J are TRBV12-3 or TRBV12-4 and TRBJ1-2; the D is unclear. This CDR3 has 16 residues. Trimming took 3 bases from V and 0 from J, leaving 14 bases between them. As DNA, the CDR3 is TGTGCCAGCAGTTTCAGAGTGAGAGAACCTAACTATGGCTACACCCTC. As protein: CASSFRVREPNYGYTL.

The chain couples TRBV12-3 or TRBV12-4 to TRBJ1-4; D might be TRBD1 (5 bases). CDR3 size: 13 residues. Trimming pared 6 bases from V and 2 bases from J, leaving 7 bases between. The CDR3 nucleotides read TGTGCCAGCAGCGACAGTACTAATGAAAAACTGTTTTTT. Residues: CASSDSTNEKLFF.